Each of the 19 T cell receptor beta chains below was sequenced from the same sample in a study of shared clonotypes between healthy human individuals (TCRdb year 2020). The method behind the library was the immunoSEQ multiplex PCR assay. Imported from immuneACCESS, the table was reduced by TCRdb to in-frame sequences with V and J called. These copies leave out some clones; in studies compared against another copy, an unresolved V gene accounts for under half, and the cause of the remainder is not known. A total of about 1.1 million clones appear in this sample, about 80% of them only once. The biggest ten clones account for roughly 0.82% of the sample. The specimen sequenced was memory CD4+ T cells from PBMCs. The sample's cell subset or site label is to be understood as: CD45RA-negative fraction. Receptors were obtained from a young man in good health. Some clones in this sample may be carry-over from other donors' samples.

This chain joins TRBV28 and TRBJ1-1; 8 nucleotides agree with TRBD1. There are 13 residues in the CDR3. V shed 6 bases and J 6 bases; nucleotides not matched to a gene: 6. The germline CDR1 and CDR2 sequences are MDHEN and SYDVKM. The CDR3 sequence is CASRGRGPAEAFF. The CDR3 nucleotides read TGTGCCAGCAGGGGCAGGGGGCCCGCTGAAGCTTTCTTT.

This sequence joins TRBV4-2 and TRBJ1-2, with D unclear. The germline gives CDR1 LGHNA, CDR2 YNFKEQ. The CDR3 sequence is 15 residues long. Deletions cut 6 bases from V and 3 bases from J, with 17 bases between. The CDR3 region is CASRISAGDYYGYTF. CDR3 DNA sequence: TGTGCCAGCAGAATAAGCGCCGGGGATTACTATGGCTACACCTTC.

V usage is TRBV27 and J usage is TRBJ2-6; D tentatively fits TRBD1 or TRBD2 (5 bases each). This CDR3 contains 14 residues. CDR1 and CDR2 (germline): MNHEY, SMNVEV (reference sequence). Trimming pared 7 bases from V and 3 bases from J, leaving 10 bases between. This CDR3 is CASTRGDGANVLTF. The CDR3 nucleotides read TGTGCCAGCACCCGAGGGGATGGGGCCAACGTCCTGACTTTC. The whole variable domain, filled in from reference TRBV27 and TRBJ2-6, reads EAQVTQNPRYLITVTGKKLTVTCSQNMNHEYMSWYRQDPGLGLRQIYYSMNVEVTDKGDVPEGYKVSRKEKRNFPLILESPSPNQTSLYFCASTRGDGANVLTFGAGSRLTVL.

The chain links TRBV7-8 to TRBJ1-1; TRBD1 matches 7 bases. Germline CDR1 reads SGHVS; CDR2 reads FQNEAQ. This CDR3 comprises 14 residues. With 4 bases clipped from V and 4 bases from J, the junction kept 6 bases outside the gene matches. The CDR3 DNA reads as TGTGCCAGCAGCTGGAGACAGGGTAGCACTGAAGCTTTCTTT. It specifies CASSWRQGSTEAFF.

With respect to this clone: Within the sample, other DNA sequences also encode this same CDR3. V gene TRBV11-2 combines with J gene TRBJ1-2, with a tentative D call TRBD1 (5 bases). V was trimmed by 1 base and J by 5 bases, leaving 8 bases between them. The germline V gene encodes CDR1 SGHAT and CDR2 FQNNGV. This CDR3 comprises 13 residues. CDR3 sequence (DNA): TGTGCCAGCAGCTTAGGGGGGTTTTATGGCTACACCTTC. Protein product: CASSLGGFYGYTF.

This rearrangement joins TRBV30 to TRBJ2-5; D unclear. The CDR3 is 12 residues long. Germline lookup yields CDR1 GTSNPN and CDR2 SVGIG (reference sequence). The germline V and J ends were trimmed by 1 base and 0 bases, with 3 bases remaining between them. The chain's CDR3 is CAWSADQETQYF. CDR3 DNA sequence: TGTGCCTGGAGTGCTGACCAAGAGACCCAGTACTTC.

The chain has TRBV18 and TRBJ2-1, with 8 positions matching TRBD2. Germline-derived CDR1 and CDR2 are KGHSH and LQKENI. With V trimmed by 4 bases and J by 5 bases, 7 bases remained unmatched. The CDR3 is 15 amino acids. CDR3 DNA: TGTGCCAGCTCACAAAGCGGGAGTATAAACAATGAGCAGTTCTTC. Translated: CASSQSGSINNEQFF.

This rearrangement joins TRBV2 to TRBJ2-7; no firm D call. Germline loops: CDR1 SNHLY, CDR2 FYNNEI. Trimming left V 4 bases short and J 2 bases short, with 12 bases between. This CDR3 region has 14 residues. The CDR3 here is CASSGARFPYEQYF. The DNA of the CDR3 is TGTGCCAGCAGTGGAGCCCGTTTCCCCTACGAGCAGTACTTC.

The chain links TRBV29-1 to TRBJ1-5; maybe TRBD1 (5 bases). Germline V lookup: CDR1 SQVTM, CDR2 ANQGSEA. Trimming left V 3 bases short and J 6 bases short, with 12 bases between. CDR3 size: 13 residues. CDR3 nucleotides: TGCAGCGTTGAGGGGGGTCTAGGTCAGCCCCAGCATTTT. This translates into CSVEGGLGQPQHF.

Note on this clone: The same CDR3 also results from other DNA sequences found in this sample. This sequence joins TRBV20-1 and TRBJ2-7; D is undetermined. The CDR3 is 11 residues long. Trimming shortened V by 5 bases and J by 2 bases, and 7 bases separated the two germline ends. Germline CDR1 is DFQATT and CDR2 is SNEGSKA (reference sequence). The CDR3 DNA sequence: TGCAGTGCTGTTTTAGCCTACGAGCAGTACTTC. Its translation is CSAVLAYEQYF.

In its sample, this clone was seen a few times. The genes are TRBV29-1 and TRBJ2-5, with 12 bases identical to TRBD2. V dropped 4 bases and J dropped 3; count of bases not matched to a gene: 9. The CDR3 spans 16 residues. Germline values: CDR1 SQVTM, CDR2 ANQGSEA. In DNA form, the CDR3 reads TGCAGCGTTGGTACTAGCGGGAGGAGGTTAGAAGAGACCCAGTACTTC. Amino acids: CSVGTSGRRLEETQYF.

The V and J genes are TRBV5-1 and TRBJ2-7; 9 bases match TRBD1. Germline V gene lookup returns CDR1 SGHRS and CDR2 YFSETQ. Trimming at V came to 4 bases and at J to 12 bases, leaving 11 bases not matched to a gene. This CDR3 is built from 13 residues. The CDR3 bases are TGCGCCAGCAGCGAGTCGACAGGGGGTCGAGGGTACTTC. It codes for CASSESTGGRGYF.

V gene TRBV20-1 combines with J gene TRBJ2-1; D is unclear. The V gene lost 5 bases and the J gene lost 7 bases, with 9 bases spanning the gap. CDR3 length: 11 residues. Germline values: CDR1 DFQATT, CDR2 SNEGSKA (reference sequence). The DNA for the CDR3 is TGCAGTGCTCATGTAATTAATGAGCAGTTCTTC. Translation: CSAHVINEQFF.

Worth noting for this clone: A single base separates this from a much larger clone, so it may be a read error. The J gene is TRBJ1-5, the V gene TRBV25-1; weak D call: TRBD1 (5 bases). Germline CDR1 MGHDK, CDR2 SYGVNS. The CDR3 spans 16 residues. V was cut by 1 base and J by 6 bases, with 16 bases left in between. The CDR3 DNA reads as TGTGCCAGCAGTGAATCGGGGCTTAGCCACGGTCAGCCCCAGCATTTT. Protein sequence: CASSESGLSHGQPQHF.

Only one count was recorded for this clone. This sequence joins TRBV20-1 and TRBJ2-5; no firm D call. CDR1 and CDR2 (germline): DFQATT, SNEGSKA (reference sequence). The CDR3 runs to 11 residues. CDR3 sequence (DNA): TGCAGCGCCCTAAACCCTTCGACCCAGTACTTC. Translation: CSALNPSTQYF.

As concerns this clone: Other DNA sequences from this sample encode an identical CDR3 as well. V usage is TRBV6-5 and J usage is TRBJ2-3; unclear D gene. This CDR3 region has 12 residues. Germline CDR1 reads MNHEY; CDR2 reads SVGAGI. Trimming left V 6 bases short and J 0 bases short, with 4 bases between. For the CDR3, the DNA is TGTGCCAGCAGGTCTAGCACAGATACGCAGTATTTT. Translating gives CASRSSTDTQYF.

A note on this clone: Just one base apart from a much larger clone, this may be a read error. This chain uses TRBV28 with TRBJ1-1; TRBD1 matches at 7 bases. The ends lost 6 bases at V and 0 bases at J; junction bases unmatched: 4. Germline CDR1 and CDR2: MDHEN and SYDVKM. The CDR3 length is 14 residues. This chain's CDR3 is CASSPGQLNTEAFF. Written as DNA, the CDR3 is TGTGCCAGCAGCCCGGGACAGTTGAACACTGAAGCTTTCTTT.

The V gene is TRBV25-1, the J gene TRBJ1-2, with D hard to call. With 2 bases removed from V and 4 bases from J, the gap between germline ends came to 8 bases. This CDR3 is 13 amino acids long. Germline CDR1 is MGHDK and CDR2 is SYGVNS. The CDR3, as DNA: TGTGCCAGCAGTGAAGCAGGTGTCTATGGCTACACCTTC. It yields the protein CASSEAGVYGYTF.

The chain is built from TRBV6-1 and TRBJ1-2, with a possible D match to TRBD1 (6 bases). CDR1 and CDR2 from the germline V gene are MNHNS and SASEGT. The ends were cut back, 7 bases at V and 4 bases at J, with 19 bases in the middle. This CDR3 has 15 amino acids. The CDR3 DNA is TGTGCCAGCACCTTAGGGAGCAGGGGCGGCTATGGCTACACCTTC. Residues: CASTLGSRGGYGYTF.